This T cell receptor beta chain appears in the sequencing data of a study of blood T cell repertoires in COVID-19. Study-wide context: The study drew acute and convalescent COVID-19 samples from the United States, Italy and Spain. PBMCs, B-cell-depleted T cells, or T cells provided the cDNA or gDNA that made up the material.

Per the original data handling: Reference gene primer amplification in the assay estimated nucleated cell counts. The assay was immunoSEQ multiplex PCR, and TCRdb's table has in-frame clones only and misses some. The D gene and trimming were derived from the DNA, and the V and J assignments and clone size from that table. The sample lists 200,000 to 250,000 clones, nearly 90% seen once, with 11% in the top ten. The V gene lost 12 bases and the J gene lost 4 bases, with 20 bases spanning the gap. CDR3 length: 15 amino acids. Germline V gene sequence: CDR1 KGHDR, CDR2 SFDVKD. The sample was PBMCs or T cells enriched from blood (not recorded which). This sequence joins TRBV24-1 and TRBJ2-2; TRBD2 is a possible D gene (7 bases). The source of this sequence is a man aged 25-45 years who had recovered from COVID-19. For the CDR3, the DNA is TGTGCCCGTTCATCCCGGGGGGCTGTCACCGGGGAGCTGTTTTTT. It translates to CARSSRGAVTGELFF.